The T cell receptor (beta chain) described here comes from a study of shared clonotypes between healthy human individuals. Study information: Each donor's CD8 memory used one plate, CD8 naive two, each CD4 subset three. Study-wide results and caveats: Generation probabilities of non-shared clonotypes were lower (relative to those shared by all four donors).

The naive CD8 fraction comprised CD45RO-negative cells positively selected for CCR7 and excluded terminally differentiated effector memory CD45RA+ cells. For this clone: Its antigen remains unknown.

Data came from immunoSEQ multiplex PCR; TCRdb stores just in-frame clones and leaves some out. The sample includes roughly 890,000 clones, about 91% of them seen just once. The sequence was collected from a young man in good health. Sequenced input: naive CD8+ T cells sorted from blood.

CDR3 in DNA: TGTGCCAGCAGCCAAGCTGGGGGGTCCTACGAGCAGTACTTC. Translation gives CASSQAGGSYEQYF. The J gene is TRBJ2-7, the V gene TRBV14; D is possibly TRBD2 (6 bases). The CDR3 contains 14 residues. The germline V gene encodes CDR1 SGHDN and CDR2 FVKESK. With 1 base removed from V and 1 base from J, the gap between germline ends came to 8 bases. Variable domain in full (rest from reference TRBV14 and TRBJ2-7): EAGVTQFPSHSVIEKGQTVTLRCDPISGHDNLYWYRRVMGKEIKFLLHFVKESKQDESGMPNNRFLAERTGGTYSTLKVQPAELEDSGVYFCASSQAGGSYEQYFGPGTRLTVT.